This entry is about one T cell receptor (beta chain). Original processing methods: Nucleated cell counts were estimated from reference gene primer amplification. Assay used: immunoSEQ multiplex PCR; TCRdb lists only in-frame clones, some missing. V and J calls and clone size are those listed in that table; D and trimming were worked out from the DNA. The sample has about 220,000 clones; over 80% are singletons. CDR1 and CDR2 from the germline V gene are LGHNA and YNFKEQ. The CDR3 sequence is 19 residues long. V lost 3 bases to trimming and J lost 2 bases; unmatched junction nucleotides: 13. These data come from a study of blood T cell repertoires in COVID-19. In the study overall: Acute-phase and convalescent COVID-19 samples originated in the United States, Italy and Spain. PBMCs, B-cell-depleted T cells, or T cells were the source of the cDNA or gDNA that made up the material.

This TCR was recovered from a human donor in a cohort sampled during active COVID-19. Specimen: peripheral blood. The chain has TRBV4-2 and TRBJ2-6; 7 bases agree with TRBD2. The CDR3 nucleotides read TGTGCCAGCAGCCACCGAACCCTAGTGGGAGGGGCTGGGGCCAACGTCCTGACTTTC. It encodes CASSHRTLVGGAGANVLTF.